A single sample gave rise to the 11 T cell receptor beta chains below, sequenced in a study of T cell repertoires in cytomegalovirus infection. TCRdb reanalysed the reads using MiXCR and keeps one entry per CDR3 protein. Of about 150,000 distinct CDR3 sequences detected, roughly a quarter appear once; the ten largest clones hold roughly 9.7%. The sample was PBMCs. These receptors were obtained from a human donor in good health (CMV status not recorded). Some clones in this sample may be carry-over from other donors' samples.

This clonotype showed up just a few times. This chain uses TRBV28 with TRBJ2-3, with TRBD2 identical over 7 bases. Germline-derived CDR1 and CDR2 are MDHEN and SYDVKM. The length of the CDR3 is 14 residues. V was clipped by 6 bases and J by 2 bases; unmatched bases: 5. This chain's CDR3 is CASRLADYTDTQYF. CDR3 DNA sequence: TGTGCCAGCAGGCTAGCGGATTACACAGATACGCAGTATTTT.

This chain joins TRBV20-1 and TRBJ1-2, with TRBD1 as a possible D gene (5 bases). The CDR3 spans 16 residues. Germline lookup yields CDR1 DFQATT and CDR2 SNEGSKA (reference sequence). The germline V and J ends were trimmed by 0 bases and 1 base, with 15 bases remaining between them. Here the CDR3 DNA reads TGCAGTGCTAGAGATCTGCGTGGGGCTATTAACTATGGCTACACCTTC. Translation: CSARDLRGAINYGYTF.

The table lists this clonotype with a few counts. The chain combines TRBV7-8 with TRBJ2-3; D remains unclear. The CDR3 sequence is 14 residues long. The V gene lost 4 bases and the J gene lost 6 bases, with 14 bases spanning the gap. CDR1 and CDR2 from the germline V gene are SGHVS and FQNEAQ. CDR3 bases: TGTGCCAGCAGCTCCCCCCCCTTATCGGATACGCAGTATTTT. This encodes CASSSPPLSDTQYF.

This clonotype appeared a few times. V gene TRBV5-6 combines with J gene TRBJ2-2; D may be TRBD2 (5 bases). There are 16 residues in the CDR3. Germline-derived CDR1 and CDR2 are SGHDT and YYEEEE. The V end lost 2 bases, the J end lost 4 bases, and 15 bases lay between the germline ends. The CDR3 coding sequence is TGTGCCAGCAGCTTAATAGGACTGCAGGTCACCGGGGAGCTGTTTTTT. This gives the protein CASSLIGLQVTGELFF.

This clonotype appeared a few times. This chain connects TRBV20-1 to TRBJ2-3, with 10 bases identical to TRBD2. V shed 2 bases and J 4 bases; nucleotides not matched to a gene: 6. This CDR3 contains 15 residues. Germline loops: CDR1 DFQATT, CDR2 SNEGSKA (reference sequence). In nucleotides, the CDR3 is TGCAGTGCTAGAAAAGGACTAGCGGTCGCAGATACGCAGTATTTT. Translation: CSARKGLAVADTQYF.

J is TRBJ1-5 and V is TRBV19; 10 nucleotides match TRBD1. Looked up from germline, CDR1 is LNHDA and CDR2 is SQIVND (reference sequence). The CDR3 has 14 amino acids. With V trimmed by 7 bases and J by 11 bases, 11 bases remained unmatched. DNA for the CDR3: TGTGCCAGTACTCCGACAGGGGGCCAAGGGGCCCAGCATTTT. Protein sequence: CASTPTGGQGAQHF.

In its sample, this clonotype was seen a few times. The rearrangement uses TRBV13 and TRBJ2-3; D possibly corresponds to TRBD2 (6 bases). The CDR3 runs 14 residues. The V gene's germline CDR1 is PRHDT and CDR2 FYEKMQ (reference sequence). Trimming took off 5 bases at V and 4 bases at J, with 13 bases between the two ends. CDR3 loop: CASSPRLVADTQYF. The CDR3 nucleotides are TGTGCCAGCAGCCCAAGACTAGTCGCAGATACGCAGTATTTT.

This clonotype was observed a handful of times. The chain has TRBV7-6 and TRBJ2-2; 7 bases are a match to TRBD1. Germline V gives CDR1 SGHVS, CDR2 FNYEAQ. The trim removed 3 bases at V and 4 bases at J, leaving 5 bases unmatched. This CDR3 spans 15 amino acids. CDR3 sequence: CASSFRQGFTGELFF. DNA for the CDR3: TGTGCCAGCAGCTTCCGACAGGGTTTCACCGGGGAGCTGTTTTTT.

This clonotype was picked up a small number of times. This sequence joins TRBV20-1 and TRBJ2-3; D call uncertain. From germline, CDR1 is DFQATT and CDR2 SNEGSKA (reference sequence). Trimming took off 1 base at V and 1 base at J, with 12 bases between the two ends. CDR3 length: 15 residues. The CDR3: CSARVGLARTDTQYF. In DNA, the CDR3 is TGCAGTGCTAGAGTAGGTTTGGCCCGCACAGATACGCAGTATTTT.

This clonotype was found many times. CDR3 amino acids: CASSLRAADTQYF. CDR3 nucleotide sequence: TGTGCCAGCAGCTTAAGGGCCGCAGATACGCAGTATTTT. This chain links TRBV7-2 with TRBJ2-3; D is undetermined. CDR3 length: 13 residues. Trimming removed 2 bases at V and 4 bases at J, with 7 bases between. The germline V gene has CDR1 SGHTA and CDR2 FQGNSA.

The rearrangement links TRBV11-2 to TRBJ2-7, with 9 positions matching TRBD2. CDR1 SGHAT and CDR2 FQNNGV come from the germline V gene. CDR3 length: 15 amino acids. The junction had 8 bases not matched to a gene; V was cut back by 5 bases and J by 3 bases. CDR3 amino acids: CASSPRVAGDYEQYF. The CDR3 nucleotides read TGTGCCAGCAGCCCGCGGGTAGCGGGAGACTACGAGCAGTACTTC.